The rows below give T cell receptor beta chains drawn from one sample of a study of patients and donors after allogeneic stem cell transplantation. MiXCR, applied by TCRdb to the RT-PCR reads, yields one record per CDR3 protein. Here the sample spans roughly 880,000 distinct CDR3 sequences, more than 15% being singletons. Sequencing was carried out using blood, either unsorted or a sorted T cell fraction (not recorded which). The source is a human donor who was either an allogeneic HSCT recipient or a stem cell or donor lymphocyte infusion donor (not recorded which). It is not recorded whose cells these are; they may come from a transplant donor. Each CDR3 is given with its conserved first and last residue. Each record gives: V gene, clone size, J gene, D gene, CDR3 DNA, CDR3 protein. A D gene is named only where the DNA matches it firmly. A row's size may be missing; if present it is once, few, many or a size class.

v_call: TRBV10-2
clone_size: few
j_call: TRBJ2-7
d_call: NA
cdr3_nt: TGCGCCAGCAGAACAATTTCCGAGCAGTACTTC
cdr3_aa: CASRTISEQYF

v_call: TRBV15
clone_size: NA
j_call: TRBJ2-3
d_call: NA
cdr3_nt: TGTGCCACCAGCAGAGATCGAGGAAGGGTCACAGATACGCAGTATTTT
cdr3_aa: CATSRDRGRVTDTQYF

v_call: TRBV10-3
clone_size: NA
j_call: TRBJ2-5
d_call: TRBD2
cdr3_nt: TGTGCCATCATGGGGGGGGGCCAAGAGACCCAGTACTTC
cdr3_aa: CAIMGGGQETQYF

v_call: TRBV27
clone_size: few
j_call: TRBJ2-2
d_call: NA
cdr3_nt: TGTGCCAGCAGTTTGCCCGGGGATCCCACCGGGGAGCTGTTTTTT
cdr3_aa: CASSLPGDPTGELFF

v_call: TRBV15
clone_size: few
j_call: TRBJ2-5
d_call: NA
cdr3_nt: TGTGCCACCAGCAGAGATAACGGGGGAGAGACCCAGTACTTC
cdr3_aa: CATSRDNGGETQYF

v_call: TRBV12-3/TRBV12-4
clone_size: NA
j_call: TRBJ2-5
d_call: NA
cdr3_nt: TGTGCCAGCAGTTTTTTCGGCGGCAACAATAAAGAGACCCAGTACTTC
cdr3_aa: CASSFFGGNNKETQYF

v_call: TRBV6-2/TRBV6-3
clone_size: NA
j_call: TRBJ2-3
d_call: NA
cdr3_nt: TGTGCCAGCAGTTACGCAGGGTTCGCAGATACGCAGTATTTT
cdr3_aa: CASSYAGFADTQYF

v_call: TRBV6-2/TRBV6-3
clone_size: many
j_call: TRBJ1-2
d_call: NA
cdr3_nt: TGTGCCAGCAGTTCTGCATTCAGTGGGAACTATGGCTACACCTTC
cdr3_aa: CASSSAFSGNYGYTF

v_call: TRBV6-2/TRBV6-3
clone_size: few
j_call: TRBJ1-2
d_call: NA
cdr3_nt: TGTGCCAGTCGGAGCACGGCTTCACAACTCGGGGGCTACACCTTC
cdr3_aa: CASRSTASQLGGYTF

v_call: TRBV11-2
clone_size: NA
j_call: TRBJ1-2
d_call: TRBD1
cdr3_nt: TGTGCCAGCAGCTTAACCTCTAACAGGGGAGGTAGTAATGGCTACACCTTC
cdr3_aa: CASSLTSNRGGSNGYTF

v_call: TRBV20-1
clone_size: NA
j_call: TRBJ2-3
d_call: NA
cdr3_nt: TGCAGTGCTACGAGACCTGCCACAGATACGCAGTATTTT
cdr3_aa: CSATRPATDTQYF

v_call: TRBV6-5
clone_size: few
j_call: TRBJ2-7
d_call: NA
cdr3_nt: TGTGCCAGCAGTTACCTGGCCGCTAGCTCCTACGAGCAGTACTTC
cdr3_aa: CASSYLAASSYEQYF

v_call: TRBV20-1
clone_size: NA
j_call: TRBJ1-5
d_call: NA
cdr3_nt: TGCAGTGCCCACGATGAGGGGATCAATCAGCCCCAGCATTTT
cdr3_aa: CSAHDEGINQPQHF

v_call: TRBV5-6
clone_size: few
j_call: TRBJ2-1
d_call: TRBD1
cdr3_nt: TGTGCCAGCAGCGCGGTGACAGGGGGCCCCTACAATGAGCAGTTCTTC
cdr3_aa: CASSAVTGGPYNEQFF

v_call: TRBV20-1
clone_size: many
j_call: TRBJ1-2
d_call: NA
cdr3_nt: TGCAGTGCTCGGGACTTGGGAAAGAGGGGCTACACCTTC
cdr3_aa: CSARDLGKRGYTF

v_call: TRBV6-2/TRBV6-3
clone_size: NA
j_call: TRBJ2-5
d_call: TRBD1
cdr3_nt: TGTGCCAGCAGTTCCTACAGGGGGCAGGAAGAGACCCAGTACTTC
cdr3_aa: CASSSYRGQEETQYF

v_call: TRBV7-6
clone_size: NA
j_call: TRBJ2-2
d_call: TRBD2
cdr3_nt: TGTGCCAGCAGCACCGTCGGGACTAGCTGGAACACCGGGGAGCTGTTTTTT
cdr3_aa: CASSTVGTSWNTGELFF

v_call: TRBV7-9
clone_size: NA
j_call: TRBJ2-3
d_call: NA
cdr3_nt: TGTGCCAGCAGCTTAAGAGCTCAAGCAGATACGCAGTATTTT
cdr3_aa: CASSLRAQADTQYF

v_call: TRBV3-1
clone_size: few
j_call: TRBJ2-3
d_call: NA
cdr3_nt: TGTGCCAGCAGCCCCGATGGGGGAGATACGCAGTATTTT
cdr3_aa: CASSPDGGDTQYF

v_call: TRBV12-3/TRBV12-4
clone_size: few
j_call: TRBJ2-7
d_call: NA
cdr3_nt: TGTGCCAGCAGTTTATTTAAAGGGGACTCGGCAGAGGAGCAGTACTTC
cdr3_aa: CASSLFKGDSAEEQYF

v_call: TRBV7-9
clone_size: NA
j_call: TRBJ2-5
d_call: NA
cdr3_nt: TGTGCCAGCAGCCCGGGACGGGCTGGGGAGACCCAGTACTTC
cdr3_aa: CASSPGRAGETQYF

v_call: TRBV14
clone_size: NA
j_call: TRBJ2-7
d_call: TRBD1
cdr3_nt: TGTGCCAGCAGCCAGCTAACCTCCGGGACAGCGTCCTACGAGCAGTACTTC
cdr3_aa: CASSQLTSGTASYEQYF

v_call: TRBV6-1
clone_size: NA
j_call: TRBJ1-2
d_call: NA
cdr3_nt: TGTGCCAGCAGTGAAGAGGGCCCCCGGCTACCTTCCTTC
cdr3_aa: CASSEEGPRLPSF

v_call: TRBV3-1
clone_size: few
j_call: TRBJ2-1
d_call: NA
cdr3_nt: TGTGCCAGCAGCCAAGATTTCAGGTTAGCTACCGGCTCCTACAATGAGCAGTTCTTC
cdr3_aa: CASSQDFRLATGSYNEQFF

v_call: TRBV7-2
clone_size: NA
j_call: TRBJ2-1
d_call: NA
cdr3_nt: TGTGCCAGCAGGCGTTCGGGGACCAGAAGACTCGATGAGCAGTTCTTC
cdr3_aa: CASRRSGTRRLDEQFF

v_call: TRBV9
clone_size: few
j_call: TRBJ2-1
d_call: TRBD2
cdr3_nt: TGTGCCAGCAGCCCAGGAAGCGGGGTGTATACCTACAATGAGCAGTTCTTC
cdr3_aa: CASSPGSGVYTYNEQFF